This T cell receptor (beta chain) was documented in a study of T cells in Graves' hyperthyroidism and ophthalmopathy. TCR beta CDR3 region amplification was performed from RNA transcripts. When the TCR CDR3 underwent first-round RT-PCR, the HTBI primer set was used. Via MiXCR, TCRdb re-called the multiplex PCR reads, giving one row per CDR3 protein. This table holds under 400,000 distinct CDR3 sequences, about a sixth found once. CDR3 length equals 15 residues. The ends lost 3 bases at V and 4 bases at J; junction bases unmatched: 4. CDR1 MDHEN and CDR2 SYDVKM come from the germline V gene. In its sample, this clonotype was seen many times.

The clonotype comes from a woman aged 40 to 50 with Graves' ophthalmopathy. Sample: blood. This chain uses TRBV28 with TRBJ2-5; TRBD2 agrees at 11 bases. The CDR3 loop is CASSLRLAGGETQYF. In DNA, the CDR3 is TGTGCCAGCAGTTTGCGGCTAGCGGGAGGAGAGACCCAGTACTTC. The whole variable domain, filled in from reference TRBV28 and TRBJ2-5, reads DVKVTQSSRYLVKRTGEKVFLECVQDMDHENMFWYRQDPGLGLRLIYFSYDVKMKEKGDIPEGYSVSREKKERFSLILESASTNQTSMYLCASSLRLAGGETQYFGPGTRLLVL.